This TCR beta chain was recovered during a study of blood T cell repertoires in COVID-19. The wider study: Material from acute and convalescent COVID-19 was sourced from the United States, Italy and Spain. T cells, B-cell-depleted T cells, or PBMCs supplied cDNA or gDNA.

The study recruited people aged about 18 to 89 years across about two dozen US areas. Germline-derived CDR1 and CDR2 are LNHDA and SQIVND (reference sequence). The CDR3 has 12 residues. V was shortened by 7 bases and J by 4 bases, with 8 bases between the two germline ends. TCRdb's copy holds only in-frame clones and misses some; the assay was immunoSEQ multiplex PCR. The sample has 250,000 or so clones, 91% seen once. The TCR was taken from a human donor in a cohort exposed to, infected with or recovered from COVID-19 (not recorded which). The donor label of this sample is uncertain. The chain joins TRBV19 to TRBJ2-1; D gene ambiguous. Specimen: PBMCs or T cells enriched from blood (not recorded which). The CDR3 DNA follows: TGTGCCAGTAACCAGAAGTACAATGAGCAGTTCTTC. This encodes CASNQKYNEQFF.